Following are 15 T cell receptor beta chains from one sample sequenced in a study of PD-L1 blockade in urothelial cancer. Method: immunoSEQ multiplex PCR; TCRdb's copy keeps in-frame clones and lacks some. The sample consists of 30,000 to 35,000 clones, around 84% of them appearing once. The input for sequencing was PBMCs, taken around atezolizumab (anti-PD-L1) treatment. Receptors originate from a man aged 60 to 75 with urothelial cancer.

The gene calls are TRBV7-3 and TRBJ2-5; TRBD2 aligns across 8 bases. The length of the CDR3 is 16 residues. Germline V lookup: CDR1 SGHTA, CDR2 FQGTGA. The trim removed 2 bases at V and 3 bases at J, leaving 8 bases unmatched. CDR3 DNA sequence: TGTGCCAGCAGCTTAGTTGTGGCGGGGGGCGAAGAGACCCAGTACTTC. Its translation: CASSLVVAGGEETQYF.

A remark on this clone: At the DNA level, this CDR3 is encoded by other sequences in the same sample as well. The chain couples TRBV4-2 to TRBJ2-5, with D possibly being TRBD1 (6 bases). CDR3 length equals 13 residues. Germline V gene sequence: CDR1 LGHNA, CDR2 YNFKEQ. Trimming left V 4 bases short and J 3 bases short, with 9 bases between. The CDR3 DNA reads as TGTGCCAGCAGCCCTTCAGGGGAAGAGACCCAGTACTTC. Its translation: CASSPSGEETQYF.

This clone was seen only once. This chain links TRBV19 with TRBJ2-3; 9 bases line up with TRBD2. Germline CDR1 reads LNHDA; CDR2 reads SQIVND (reference sequence). Trimming took 2 bases from V and 3 from J; bases not matched to a gene: 3. This CDR3 is built from 15 residues. DNA of the CDR3: TGTGCCAGTAGTATACTTGCGGGAGGGACAGATACGCAGTATTTT. It yields the protein CASSILAGGTDTQYF.

This clone turned up a few times. The rearrangement uses TRBV2 and TRBJ2-1; 9 bases are shared with TRBD1. The trim removed 8 bases at V and 2 bases at J, leaving 4 bases unmatched. The germline gives CDR1 SNHLY, CDR2 FYNNEI. The CDR3 is 14 amino acids. The chain's CDR3 is CASHRDRAYNEQFF. The CDR3 nucleotides are TGTGCCAGCCACCGGGACAGGGCCTACAATGAGCAGTTCTTC.

The chain is built from TRBV5-1 and TRBJ2-5; possibly TRBD1 for D (5 bases). CDR3 length: 14 amino acids. Trimming removed 2 bases at V and 0 bases at J, with 8 bases between. Looked up from germline, CDR1 is SGHRS and CDR2 is YFSETQ. The CDR3 coding sequence is TGCGCCAGCAGCTTTTCAGGGAACCAAGAGACCCAGTACTTC. Its protein is CASSFSGNQETQYF.

The V gene is TRBV5-6, the J gene TRBJ2-1; TRBD1 matches at 8 bases. The CDR3 is 15 amino acids. V lost 4 bases to trimming and J lost 4 bases; unmatched junction nucleotides: 7. In germline, CDR1 is SGHDT, CDR2 YYEEEE. In nucleotides, the CDR3 is TGTGCCAGCAGCCCAGACAGGGGCCGATACAATGAGCAGTTCTTC. Residues: CASSPDRGRYNEQFF. The full variable domain, in which reference TRBV5-6 and TRBJ2-1 provide the parts outside the CDR3, is DAGVTQSPTHLIKTRGQQVTLRCSPKSGHDTVSWYQQALGQGPQFIFQYYEEEERQRGNFPDRFSGHQFPNYSSELNVNALLLGDSALYLCASSPDRGRYNEQFFGPGTRLTVL.

The chain links TRBV11-3 to TRBJ2-3, with 9 positions matching TRBD1. The trim removed 4 bases at V and 1 base at J, leaving 3 bases unmatched. In germline, CDR1 is SGHNT, CDR2 YENEEA. This CDR3 has 15 residues. CDR3 DNA: TGTGCCAGCAGCTCAGGACAGGGGCGCACAGATACGCAGTATTTT. Protein sequence: CASSSGQGRTDTQYF. Variable domain in full (rest from reference TRBV11-3 and TRBJ2-3): EAGVVQSPRYKIIEKKQPVAFWCNPISGHNTLYWYLQNLGQGPELLIRYENEEAVDDSQLPKDRFSAERLKGVDSTLKIQPAELGDSAVYLCASSSGQGRTDTQYFGPGTRLTVL.

This clone was observed a single time. The chain recombines TRBV6-5 with TRBJ2-7; the match to TRBD1 covers 8 bases. This CDR3 region has 12 residues. The V gene's germline CDR1 is MNHEY and CDR2 SVGAGI. Losses at the gene ends were 10 bases for V and 3 bases for J; bases not matched to a gene: 5. CDR3 residues: CATRQGIYEQYF. The CDR3 bases are TGTGCCACCCGACAGGGGATCTACGAGCAGTACTTC.

The chain recombines TRBV6-1 with TRBJ2-5, with 8 nucleotides matching TRBD2. Germline assignment: CDR1 MNHNS and CDR2 SASEGT. This CDR3 is 15 amino acids long. V was clipped by 6 bases and J by 4 bases; unmatched bases: 10. CDR3 coding DNA: TGTGCCAGCAGAGGAACTAGCGGAGCCGGAGAGACCCAGTACTTC. Protein product: CASRGTSGAGETQYF.

The rearrangement uses TRBV9 and TRBJ2-3, with TRBD2 matching 11 bases. Germline assignment: CDR1 SGDLS and CDR2 YYNGEE. The CDR3 length is 16 residues. J gave up 1 base and V 3 bases, and 4 bases lay outside the gene matches. The CDR3 sequence is CASSGTSGGRTDTQYF. The CDR3 DNA reads TGTGCCAGCAGCGGAACTAGCGGGGGACGCACAGATACGCAGTATTTT.

For this clone: An end of the junction differs from the germline gene, which may be a read error. This CDR3 reads CASSLGVDRRTETQYF. The CDR3 DNA sequence: TGTGCTAGCAGCTTAGGAGTGGACAGAAGGACGGAGACCCAGTACTTC. This chain connects TRBV7-7 to TRBJ2-5, with D possibly TRBD1 on 6 matching bases. This CDR3 comprises 16 residues. Germline values: CDR1 SSHAT, CDR2 FNYEAQ (reference sequence).

V gene TRBV14 combines with J gene TRBJ1-1; the D is unclear. Germline V CDR1 and CDR2: SGHDN, FVKESK. V was shortened by 1 base and J by 1 base, with 13 bases between the two germline ends. This CDR3 has 16 amino acids. This chain's CDR3 is CASSQVPSTKNTEAFF. DNA for the CDR3: TGTGCCAGCAGCCAAGTTCCCTCGACAAAGAACACTGAAGCTTTCTTT.

The rearrangement joins TRBV5-6 to TRBJ1-6, with a possible D match to TRBD1 (5 bases). The CDR3 loop spans 17 amino acids. V was trimmed by 2 bases and J by 0 bases, leaving 12 bases between them. Germline V gives CDR1 SGHDT, CDR2 YYEEEE. The CDR3 here is CASSLMTANSYNSPLHF. The CDR3 DNA reads as TGTGCCAGCAGCTTAATGACAGCGAACTCCTATAATTCACCCCTCCACTTT.

This clone was seen once. The gene calls are TRBV11-2 and TRBJ1-4; D perhaps matches TRBD1 (6 bases). This CDR3 comprises 15 residues. Germline CDR1 SGHAT, CDR2 FQNNGV. V lost 2 bases and J 7 bases, leaving 14 bases between the germline ends. This chain's CDR3 is CASSLSHRVGEKLFF. The CDR3 DNA follows: TGTGCCAGCAGCTTATCACACAGGGTTGGTGAAAAACTGTTTTTT.

The chain uses TRBV30 and TRBJ2-7; D is uncertain. CDR1 GTSNPN and CDR2 SVGIG come from the germline V gene (reference sequence). Between the trimmed V and J ends, which lost 1 base and 6 bases, there was a span of 7 bases. The CDR3 consists of 11 residues. The CDR3 is CAWSEFREQYF. The CDR3, as DNA: TGTGCCTGGAGTGAATTCCGCGAGCAGTACTTC.